The T cell receptor (beta chain) under discussion was sequenced for a study of cytomegalovirus exposure and HLA in healthy donors. Study information: Earlier, roughly 120 million unique TCR beta sequences were recovered from 200 million or so T cells by an analysis.

The PCR had 60 Vbeta and 13 Jbeta primers. Here immunoSEQ multiplex PCR was the method, and the copy in TCRdb shows in-frame clones only, minus some. The table records 200,000 to 300,000 clones, 70% to 90% of them present only once. CDR3 length equals 13 residues. Trimming shortened V by 7 bases and J by 6 bases, and 16 bases separated the two germline ends. Per germline, CDR1 SQVTM and CDR2 ANQGSEA. The receptor's source is a woman aged 40-49 years in good health and CMV-seropositive. This rearrangement joins TRBV29-1 to TRBJ2-1; perhaps TRBD2 as D (6 bases). Sequenced sample: PBMCs. The CDR3 region has the DNA TGCAGCGAAACGGGAGTCCTAACCAATGAGCAGTTCTTC. Translated: CSETGVLTNEQFF.